Listed below are T cell receptor beta chains from one sample, sequenced in a study of technical replicates of blood from a few donors. Method: immunoSEQ multiplex PCR; TCRdb's copy keeps in-frame clones and lacks some. The sample has approximately 97,000 clones, approximately 95% seen once. Sequencing was done on a sample of T cells isolated from PBMCs. Every receptor here comes from a human donor in good health. CDR3s include the opening cysteine and the closing phenylalanine or tryptophan. A D gene is named only where the DNA matches it firmly. Size is stated for part of the rows, as once, few or many counts, or as a class when the clone is expanded.

d_call	j_call	v_call	clone_size	cdr3_aa	cdr3_nt
TRBD2	TRBJ2-1	TRBV2	NA	CASRALAGEYNEQFF	TGTGCCAGCAGGGCCCTAGCGGGAGAGTACAATGAGCAGTTCTTC
NA	TRBJ2-1	TRBV9	NA	CASSLSTYNEQFF	TGTGCCAGCAGCCTTTCGACTTACAATGAGCAGTTCTTC
NA	TRBJ2-5	TRBV7-8	NA	CASSLIRTLYQETQYF	TGTGCCAGCAGCTTAATTAGGACACTGTACCAAGAGACCCAGTACTTC
TRBD2	TRBJ2-7	TRBV29-1	NA	CSVEARLAGEQYF	TGCAGCGTTGAAGCCCGACTAGCCGGCGAGCAGTACTTC
NA	TRBJ2-3	TRBV11-3	NA	CASSLVPVSTDTQYF	TGTGCCAGCAGCTTAGTTCCGGTTTCCACAGATACGCAGTATTTT
NA	TRBJ2-3	TRBV6-1	once	CASSEAGGSTDTQYF	TGTGCCAGCAGTGAAGCCGGGGGTAGCACAGATACGCAGTATTTT
TRBD1	TRBJ1-1	TRBV11-2	NA	CASSLEQGARAFF	TGTGCCAGCAGCTTAGAACAGGGGGCGCGGGCTTTCTTT
NA	TRBJ1-1	TRBV7-9	few	CASSFRENTEAFF	TGTGCCAGCAGCTTCAGGGAAAACACTGAAGCTTTCTTT
TRBD1	TRBJ2-2	TRBV6-4	NA	CASSTAGQGASTGELFF	TGTGCCAGCAGTACCGCCGGACAGGGGGCGTCCACCGGGGAGCTGTTTTTT
NA	TRBJ2-2	TRBV18	NA	CASSSSMGGNTGELFF	TGTGCCAGCTCGTCGAGCATGGGGGGGAACACCGGGGAGCTGTTTTTT
TRBD2	TRBJ2-1	TRBV6-5	NA	CASRIGTNNEQFF	TGTGCCAGCAGAATTGGGACTAATAATGAGCAGTTCTTC
TRBD2	TRBJ2-7	TRBV27	NA	CASSLSGPLGGRTYEQYF	TGTGCCAGCAGTTTATCGGGGCCCCTTGGCGGGAGGACCTACGAGCAGTACTTC
NA	TRBJ1-1	TRBV14	once	CASSHERTGGISGYTEAFF	TGTGCCAGCAGCCATGAAAGGACGGGAGGTATATCAGGATACACTGAAGCTTTCTTT
TRBD1	TRBJ2-2	TRBV6-6	NA	CASRPGTGFRAGELFF	TGTGCCAGCAGGCCCGGGACAGGCTTCCGGGCCGGGGAGCTGTTTTTT
NA	TRBJ1-2	TRBV30	once	CAWSVGSVGYTF	TGTGCCTGGAGTGTTGGCAGTGTAGGCTACACCTTC
NA	TRBJ2-6	TRBV7-2	NA	CASSARSGANVLTF	TGTGCCAGCAGCGCAAGGAGTGGGGCCAACGTCCTGACTTTC
NA	TRBJ1-2	TRBV6-1	NA	CASSELYANFNYGYTF	TGTGCCAGCAGTGAATTATACGCTAACTTTAACTATGGCTACACCTTC
NA	TRBJ1-1	TRBV30	NA	CACFVPNTEAFF	TGTGCCTGCTTTGTTCCGAACACTGAAGCTTTCTTT
TRBD2	TRBJ2-7	TRBV5-6	once	CASRLSPPQREGQTYEQYF	TGTGCCAGCAGGTTATCCCCCCCACAGCGGGAGGGCCAAACCTACGAGCAGTACTTC
TRBD2	TRBJ2-7	TRBV2	NA	CASRGGLAAYEQYF	TGTGCCAGCAGGGGGGGACTAGCGGCCTACGAGCAGTACTTC
TRBD1	TRBJ1-1	TRBV25-1	NA	CASRQSDGTGGTEAFF	TGTGCCAGCAGACAATCCGATGGGACAGGGGGCACTGAAGCTTTCTTT
TRBD1	TRBJ2-5	TRBV9	once	CASSVAGTAQETQYF	TGTGCCAGCAGCGTCGCCGGGACAGCACAAGAGACCCAGTACTTC
TRBD2	TRBJ2-7	TRBV28	NA	CASSSHRELAGGPYEQYF	TGTGCCAGCAGTTCCCACCGAGAGCTAGCGGGAGGGCCTTACGAGCAGTACTTC
NA	TRBJ1-3	TRBV2	NA	CATTGSSGNTIYF	TGTGCCACCACAGGGAGCTCTGGAAACACCATATATTTT
NA	TRBJ1-1	TRBV6-1	once	CASSVQEAGRAFF	TGTGCCAGCAGTGTCCAGGAGGCAGGGAGGGCTTTCTTT
NA	TRBJ1-1	TRBV10-2	NA	CASERGRMNTEAFF	TGCGCCAGCGAGCGAGGCAGAATGAACACTGAAGCTTTCTTT
TRBD1	TRBJ2-1	TRBV7-2	NA	CASSLSDRGRYYNEQFF	TGTGCCAGCAGCTTATCGGACAGGGGGCGATACTACAATGAGCAGTTCTTC
TRBD1	TRBJ2-5	TRBV28	NA	CASSTTGTDYQETQYF	TGTGCCAGCAGTACCACCGGGACAGACTACCAAGAGACCCAGTACTTC
TRBD2	TRBJ2-1	TRBV5-6	NA	CASSLGGLAGNYNEQFF	TGTGCCAGCAGCTTGGGGGGACTAGCGGGAAACTACAATGAGCAGTTCTTC
TRBD2	TRBJ2-3	TRBV19	NA	CASSRGLARDTDTQYF	TGTGCCAGTAGTAGGGGACTAGCGCGTGACACAGATACGCAGTATTTT
NA	TRBJ2-7	TRBV10-1	NA	CASSEETTSYEQYF	TGCGCCAGCAGTGAGGAGACTACCTCCTACGAGCAGTACTTC
TRBD1	TRBJ1-2	TRBV19	NA	CASSLGQPQSGYTF	TGTGCCAGTAGTCTGGGACAGCCTCAGTCGGGCTACACCTTC
TRBD2	TRBJ2-3	TRBV7-7	NA	CASSLIAGEDTQYF	TGTGCCAGCAGCTTAATAGCGGGAGAAGATACGCAGTATTTT
TRBD1	TRBJ2-7	TRBV4-1	NA	CASSQERQGLISYEQYF	TGCGCCAGCAGCCAAGAGCGACAGGGCCTTATCTCCTACGAGCAGTACTTC
NA	TRBJ1-1	TRBV5-4	few	CASSLYAITEAFF	TGTGCCAGCAGCTTGTACGCTATCACTGAAGCTTTCTTT
TRBD1	TRBJ1-2	TRBV9	NA	CASSADRGRSFGYTF	TGTGCCAGCAGCGCCGACAGGGGGCGATCCTTCGGCTACACCTTC
TRBD1	TRBJ1-1	TRBV11-2	NA	CASSRYPGTEDTEAFF	TGTGCCAGCAGCCGATACCCCGGGACAGAAGATACTGAAGCTTTCTTT
NA	TRBJ1-2	TRBV7-2	NA	CASSLAREKGYTF	TGTGCCAGCAGCTTAGCGCGGGAAAAAGGCTACACCTTC
TRBD2	TRBJ2-2	TRBV7-6	NA	CASSFKLAEITGELFF	TGTGCCAGCAGCTTTAAACTAGCGGAAATCACCGGGGAGCTGTTTTTT
NA	TRBJ1-1	TRBV6-5	once	CASIGLGGTEAFF	TGTGCCAGCATTGGATTGGGGGGCACTGAAGCTTTCTTT
NA	TRBJ2-7	TRBV5-6	NA	CASRSRQILYEQYF	TGTGCCAGCAGGAGCAGGCAAATACTGTACGAGCAGTACTTC
NA	TRBJ2-7	TRBV27	NA	CASSFNRVSAEQYF	TGTGCCAGCAGCTTTAACAGGGTCTCCGCCGAGCAGTACTTC
NA	TRBJ1-1	TRBV19	NA	CASSPAQELTEAFF	TGTGCCTCTAGTCCGGCACAGGAGCTCACTGAAGCTTTCTTT
NA	TRBJ1-5	TRBV7-8	few	CASSSTGEAHQPQHF	TGTGCCAGCAGCTCGACAGGCGAAGCCCATCAGCCCCAGCATTTT
TRBD1	TRBJ2-2	TRBV5-4	NA	CASSSGDRGRTGELFF	TGTGCCAGCAGCTCGGGAGACAGGGGACGCACCGGGGAGCTGTTTTTT
NA	TRBJ2-1	TRBV11-3	NA	CASSTGLSSQQFF	TGTGCCAGCAGCACGGGACTCTCTAGTCAGCAGTTCTTC
TRBD2	TRBJ2-5	TRBV6-5	once	CASTSGSGETQYF	TGTGCCAGCACTAGCGGGAGTGGAGAGACCCAGTACTTC
TRBD2	TRBJ2-3	TRBV19	NA	CASTQGLAGLYF	TGTGCCAGTACTCAAGGACTAGCGGGCTTATATTTT
TRBD2	TRBJ2-7	TRBV7-9	NA	CASSTQSGRDPYEQYF	TGTGCCAGCAGCACTCAAAGCGGGAGGGATCCCTACGAGCAGTACTTC
TRBD2	TRBJ2-2	TRBV4-3	NA	CASSQGTSGRAGELFF	TGCGCCAGCAGCCAGGGGACTAGCGGGAGAGCCGGGGAGCTGTTTTTT
TRBD1	TRBJ2-7	TRBV4-2	NA	CASSQGDRSTEQYF	TGTGCCAGCAGCCAGGGGGACAGAAGTACCGAGCAGTACTTC
NA	TRBJ2-2	TRBV2	NA	CASREGHTNTGELFF	TGTGCCAGCAGAGAGGGACACACGAACACCGGGGAGCTGTTTTTT
NA	TRBJ1-1	TRBV7-3	NA	CASSLTSQGGAFF	TGTGCCAGCAGCTTAACTTCACAGGGTGGAGCTTTCTTT
NA	TRBJ1-5	TRBV19	once	CASSMSYQPQHF	TGTGCCAGTAGTATGAGTTATCAGCCCCAGCATTTT
TRBD1	TRBJ2-5	TRBV11-2	NA	CASSRTGGSSTETQYF	TGTGCCAGCAGCAGGACAGGGGGATCGAGTACAGAGACCCAGTACTTC
TRBD1	TRBJ1-1	TRBV18	NA	CASSEMGQGNTEAFF	TGTGCCAGCTCAGAAATGGGACAGGGGAACACTGAAGCTTTCTTT
TRBD1	TRBJ2-6	TRBV28	NA	CASSFFLQGEGANVLTF	TGTGCCAGCAGTTTTTTCTTACAGGGGGAGGGGGCCAACGTCCTGACTTTC